The clone carrying this T cell receptor beta chain was picked up a small number of times. The antigen is not known. The CDR3 length is 16 residues. After removal of 5 bases from V and 7 bases from J, the junction contained 12 bases not matched to a gene. CDR1 and CDR2 (germline): SGHVS, FQNEAQ. TCRdb passed the 5' RACE reads through MiXCR, listing each CDR3 protein once. The profile shows 100,000 to 130,000 distinct CDR3 sequences, approximately 12% of them singletons. The sample comes from a study of early T cells in non-severe SARS-CoV-2 infection. The wider study: Sequenced material consisted of bulk RNA (from unsorted whole blood), and chains were unpaired. Study-level findings and limits: There was a bias toward anti-spike CD8 responses in VDJdb matching, which missed private and CD4 specificities.

The chain couples TRBV7-8 to TRBJ2-1; 9 bases are a match to TRBD1. This TCR came from an adult who was a healthcare worker with PCR-confirmed SARS-CoV-2 infection or an uninfected control (not recorded which). The specimen was whole blood. In DNA form, the CDR3 reads TGTGCCAGCAGCGTCGGCCGGGACAGGGTCAGGAATGAGCAGTTCTTC. Translated: CASSVGRDRVRNEQFF.